This passage covers 10 T cell receptor beta chains from one sample sequenced in a study of cytomegalovirus exposure and HLA in healthy donors. Primers: 60 Vbeta forward and 13 Jbeta reverse. Clones were sequenced by immunoSEQ multiplex PCR, and TCRdb holds only the in-frame ones, with some missing. The profile shows roughly 250,000 clones, about 83% of them singletons. Sequenced input: PBMCs. These receptors were obtained from a woman aged 40-49 years in good health and CMV-seropositive.

The chain recombines TRBV7-9 with TRBJ2-7; TRBD2 might be the D (6 bases). This CDR3 region has 15 residues. Trimming shortened V by 1 base and J by 0 bases, and 10 bases separated the two germline ends. Germline CDR1 SEHNR, CDR2 FQNEAQ (reference sequence). In DNA, the CDR3 is TGTGCCAGCAGCTTAGTGGGGGGTTCCTCCTACGAGCAGTACTTC. Translating it yields CASSLVGGSSYEQYF.

The chain carries TRBV7-3 and TRBJ1-1, with D perhaps matching TRBD1 (5 bases). This CDR3 has 14 amino acids. Germline CDR1 reads SGHTA; CDR2 reads FQGTGA. V was clipped by 5 bases and J by 4 bases, with 14 bases between them. CDR3 region: CASSLLDRGTEAFF. DNA for the CDR3: TGTGCCAGCAGCCTCCTTGACAGAGGCACTGAAGCTTTCTTT.

V usage is TRBV10-3 and J usage is TRBJ1-1, with 8 bases aligning to TRBD1. CDR1 and CDR2 (germline): ENHRY, SYGVKD. V was pared by 8 bases and J by 4 bases, with 12 bases of the junction left unmatched. The CDR3 extends over 15 amino acids. In nucleotides, the CDR3 is TGTGCCATCTCCTTGCAGGGGGCGCAGGGCACTGAAGCTTTCTTT. Protein product: CAISLQGAQGTEAFF.

The CDR3 nucleotides read TGTGCCAGCACCACAGGGGTCGGCTACACCTTC. It yields the protein CASTTGVGYTF. The V and J genes are TRBV2 and TRBJ1-2; 7 bases fit TRBD1. CDR3 length: 11 residues. Germline V gene sequence: CDR1 SNHLY, CDR2 FYNNEI. With 7 bases clipped from V and 8 bases from J, the junction kept 4 bases outside the gene matches.

The rearrangement uses TRBV5-1 and TRBJ1-2, with 7 positions matching TRBD1. Germline CDR1 and CDR2: SGHRS and YFSETQ. The CDR3 runs 16 residues. The trim removed 0 bases at V and 0 bases at J, leaving 5 bases unmatched. For the CDR3, the DNA is TGCGCCAGCAGCTTGGATGGGACAGTGGCTAACTATGGCTACACCTTC. The encoded protein is CASSLDGTVANYGYTF.

The chain has TRBV14 and TRBJ2-1; a weak D match, TRBD2 (7 bases). Germline V gene sequence: CDR1 SGHDN, CDR2 FVKESK. Trimming pared 0 bases from V and 8 bases from J, leaving 20 bases between. There are 17 residues in the CDR3. In DNA, the CDR3 is TGTGCCAGCAGCCAAGAGAGGGGGGGGCGTCGGGGCGATGAGCAGTTCTTC. This encodes CASSQERGGRRGDEQFF.

The J gene is TRBJ2-7, the V gene TRBV7-3; 10 nucleotides agree with TRBD1. V lost 5 bases to trimming and J lost 7 bases; unmatched junction nucleotides: 11. This CDR3 comprises 15 residues. Germline V gene sequence: CDR1 SGHTA, CDR2 FQGTGA. The CDR3 reads CASSPGGTGAQEQYF. CDR3 nucleotides: TGTGCCAGCAGCCCCGGCGGGACAGGGGCGCAGGAGCAGTACTTC.

For this clone: The same CDR3 also results from other DNA sequences found in this sample. This chain joins TRBV5-4 and TRBJ2-1; 9 bases are a match to TRBD2. V lost 1 base, J lost 3 bases, and 2 bases stayed unmatched. Germline V gives CDR1 SGHNT, CDR2 YYREEE (reference sequence). CDR3 length: 15 amino acids. The CDR3 DNA sequence: TGTGCCAGCAGCTTGAGTAGCGGGAGCTACAATGAGCAGTTCTTC. Its protein is CASSLSSGSYNEQFF.

The rearrangement links TRBV6-6 to TRBJ1-3; no clear D. This CDR3 comprises 14 residues. The germline CDR1 and CDR2 sequences are MNHNY and SVGAGI (reference sequence). Trimming removed 6 bases from V and 0 bases from J, with 9 bases in between. DNA of the CDR3: TGTGCCAGCAGAGAAACTATCTCTGGAAACACCATATATTTT. This encodes CASRETISGNTIYF.

On this clone: One end of the junction varies from germline; a read error may be responsible. V gene TRBV7-7 combines with J gene TRBJ2-5, with D maybe TRBD2 (5 bases). CDR1 and CDR2 from the germline V gene are SSHAT and FNYEAQ (reference sequence). CDR3 length: 13 amino acids. CDR3 coding DNA: TGTGCTAGCAGCTTAGATGCGGGAGAGACCCAGTACTTC. This sequence encodes CASSLDAGETQYF.